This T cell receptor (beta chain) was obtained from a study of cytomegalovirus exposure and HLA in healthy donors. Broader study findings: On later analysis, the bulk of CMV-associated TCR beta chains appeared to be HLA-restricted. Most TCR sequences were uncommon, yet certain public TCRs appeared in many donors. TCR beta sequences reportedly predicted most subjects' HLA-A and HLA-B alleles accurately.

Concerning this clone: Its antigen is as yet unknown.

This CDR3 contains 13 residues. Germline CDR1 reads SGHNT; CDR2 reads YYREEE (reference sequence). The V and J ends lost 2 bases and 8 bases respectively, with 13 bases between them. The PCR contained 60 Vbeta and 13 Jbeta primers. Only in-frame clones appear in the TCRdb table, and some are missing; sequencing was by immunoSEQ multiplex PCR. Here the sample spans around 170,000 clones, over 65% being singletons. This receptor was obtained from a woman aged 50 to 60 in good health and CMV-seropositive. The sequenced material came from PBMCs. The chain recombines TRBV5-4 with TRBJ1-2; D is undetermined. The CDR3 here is CASSFRGSYGYTF. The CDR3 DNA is TGTGCCAGCAGCTTTCGGGGTTCTTACGGCTACACCTTC. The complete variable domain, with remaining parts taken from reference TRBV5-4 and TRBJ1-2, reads ETGVTQSPTHLIKTRGQQVTLRCSSQSGHNTVSWYQQALGQGPQFIFQYYREEENGRGNFPPRFSGLQFPNYSSELNVNALELDDSALYLCASSFRGSYGYTFGSGTRLTVV.